Presented here are 25 T cell receptor beta chains from one specimen sequenced in a study of cytomegalovirus exposure and HLA in healthy donors. Both 60 Vbeta primers and 13 Jbeta primers went into the PCR. Clones were read by immunoSEQ multiplex PCR, and TCRdb kept only the in-frame ones, dropping some. This repertoire comprises roughly 46,000 clones; its ten largest clones make up approximately 1%. Material for sequencing was PBMCs. The receptors stem from a woman in her thirties or forties in good health and CMV-seronegative.

V gene TRBV29-1 combines with J gene TRBJ1-2; 9 nucleotides align to TRBD1. The trim removed 7 bases at V and 4 bases at J, leaving 7 bases unmatched. Looked up from germline, CDR1 is SQVTM and CDR2 is ANQGSEA. The CDR3 length is 13 residues. CDR3 coding DNA: TGCAGCGCACCCTCGGACAGGGGCTATGGCTACACCTTC. Protein: CSAPSDRGYGYTF.

The chain recombines TRBV11-1 with TRBJ1-2; possibly TRBD1 for D (6 bases). Germline CDR1 SGHAT, CDR2 FQDESV (reference sequence). Trimming took off 0 bases at V and 14 bases at J, with 16 bases between the two ends. The CDR3 loop spans 13 amino acids. This CDR3 reads CASSLAPGQRCTF. As DNA, the CDR3 is TGTGCCAGCAGCTTAGCCCCCGGACAGCGATGTACCTTC.

The chain couples TRBV2 to TRBJ1-2, with D possibly matching TRBD1 (6 bases). The CDR3 consists of 13 residues. V lost 6 bases to trimming and J lost 4 bases, with 12 bases between them. The germline CDR1 and CDR2 sequences are SNHLY and FYNNEI. The CDR3 here is CASSEDRVYGYTF. CDR3 DNA sequence: TGTGCCAGCAGCGAGGACAGAGTCTATGGCTACACCTTC. Variable domain in full (rest from reference TRBV2 and TRBJ1-2): EPEVTQTPSHQVTQMGQEVILRCVPISNHLYFYWYRQILGQKVEFLVSFYNNEISEKSEIFDDQFSVERPDGSNFTLKIRSTKLEDSAMYFCASSEDRVYGYTFGSGTRLTVV.

The chain recombines TRBV9 with TRBJ2-2; the match to TRBD1 covers 11 bases. CDR1 and CDR2 (germline): SGDLS, YYNGEE. This CDR3 comprises 16 residues. V gave up 4 bases and J gave up 3 bases; unmatched junction bases: 5. The CDR3 reads CASSSGQGAYTGELFF. The CDR3 DNA reads TGTGCCAGCAGCTCTGGACAGGGGGCATACACCGGGGAGCTGTTTTTT.

The chain carries TRBV7-9 and TRBJ2-7, with TRBD2 matching 8 bases. The CDR3 length is 14 residues. Germline V gene sequence: CDR1 SEHNR, CDR2 FQNEAQ (reference sequence). With V trimmed by 4 bases and J by 3 bases, 5 bases remained unmatched. The CDR3 coding sequence is TGTGCCAGCAGCTCCAGTAGCGGGAACTACGAGCAGTACTTC. Translated, it gives CASSSSSGNYEQYF.

This chain uses TRBV2 with TRBJ2-3; 9 bases map to TRBD2. CDR3 length equals 18 residues. The junction had 16 bases not matched to a gene; V was cut back by 7 bases and J by 2 bases. Germline CDR1 reads SNHLY; CDR2 reads FYNNEI. CDR3 DNA sequence: TGTGCCAGCATCCCTACGCCGCTAGCGGGGACCTTCACAGATACGCAGTATTTT. This translates into CASIPTPLAGTFTDTQYF.

The chain employs TRBV4-3 and TRBJ1-4; TRBD1 aligns across 10 bases. The CDR3 has 15 residues. With V trimmed by 4 bases and J by 7 bases, 6 bases remained unmatched. CDR1 is LGHNA, CDR2 YSLEER, per germline. The CDR3 nucleotides read TGCGCCAGCAGCCCTCGACAGGGGGCGCCTGAAAAACTGTTTTTT. Protein: CASSPRQGAPEKLFF.

The CDR3 loop is CASSPSGGGMEQFF. In DNA form, the CDR3 reads TGTGCCAGCAGCCCTAGCGGGGGGGGGATGGAGCAGTTCTTC. V gene TRBV7-8 combines with J gene TRBJ2-1, with TRBD2 identical over 12 bases. The length of the CDR3 is 14 residues. The germline CDR1 and CDR2 sequences are SGHVS and FQNEAQ. Losses at the gene ends were 5 bases for V and 10 bases for J; bases not matched to a gene: 6.

The rearrangement uses TRBV2 and TRBJ1-1; TRBD1 agrees at 7 bases. V lost 7 bases and J lost 0; bases outside the gene matches: 5. The CDR3 contains 14 residues. Germline-derived CDR1 and CDR2 are SNHLY and FYNNEI. The CDR3 loop reads CASNLGQVNTEAFF. The DNA for the CDR3 is TGTGCCAGCAACCTCGGACAGGTGAACACTGAAGCTTTCTTT.

V usage is TRBV6-5 and J usage is TRBJ2-5; 10 bases align to TRBD1. CDR1 is MNHEY, CDR2 SVGAGI, per germline. This CDR3 comprises 15 residues. The V and J ends lost 6 bases and 4 bases, in that order; junction bases with no gene match: 8. The CDR3 protein is CASSHRDRGSETQYF. The CDR3 bases are TGTGCCAGCAGCCACCGGGACAGGGGATCAGAGACCCAGTACTTC.

The V gene is TRBV2, the J gene TRBJ2-7; D is unclear. CDR1 SNHLY and CDR2 FYNNEI come from the germline V gene. V gave up 1 base and J gave up 6 bases, with 10 bases separating them. The CDR3 runs to 13 residues. This CDR3 reads CASSEGQRGEQYF. The CDR3 DNA is TGTGCCAGCAGTGAAGGGCAGCGAGGCGAGCAGTACTTC.

The chain uses TRBV19 and TRBJ2-4, with TRBD1 matching over 7 bases. The CDR3 loop spans 15 amino acids. The germline gives CDR1 LNHDA, CDR2 SQIVND (reference sequence). V dropped 5 bases and J dropped 3; count of bases not matched to a gene: 7. The CDR3 reads CASSPQGVVKNIQYF. CDR3 sequence (DNA): TGTGCCAGTAGTCCCCAGGGGGTCGTCAAAAACATTCAGTACTTC.

The chain has TRBV27 and TRBJ1-1; D remains unclear. This CDR3 is 12 amino acids long. Germline V gives CDR1 MNHEY, CDR2 SMNVEV (reference sequence). Trimming stripped 4 bases from V and 9 bases from J, with 12 bases between. Written as DNA, the CDR3 is TGTGCCAGCAGTTCCCTCCGAGGGAAAGCTTTCTTT. Residues: CASSSLRGKAFF.

The rearrangement links TRBV6-5 to TRBJ1-3, with D perhaps matching TRBD1 (5 bases). Looked up from germline, CDR1 is MNHEY and CDR2 is SVGAGI. Trimming shortened V by 4 bases and J by 4 bases, and 17 bases separated the two germline ends. This CDR3 has 16 amino acids. The CDR3 DNA sequence: TGTGCCAGCAGTTCGCAGGGCAGGCCATTCGGAAACACCATATATTTT. Its translation: CASSSQGRPFGNTIYF.

The rearrangement links TRBV28 to TRBJ2-7; the match to TRBD2 covers 12 bases. Unmatched junction bases numbered 9, after V lost 3 bases and J lost 6 bases. Germline lookup yields CDR1 MDHEN and CDR2 SYDVKM. CDR3 length equals 16 residues. Written as DNA, the CDR3 is TGTGCCAGCAGTTTGACTAGCGGGAGTCACTTCCCCGAGCAGTACTTC. It codes for CASSLTSGSHFPEQYF.

The gene calls are TRBV6-1 and TRBJ2-7; 8 bases line up with TRBD2. Looked up from germline, CDR1 is MNHNS and CDR2 is SASEGT. The CDR3 consists of 14 residues. Trimming at V came to 2 bases and at J to 4 bases, leaving 4 bases not matched to a gene. CDR3 sequence: CASSERGGRYEQYF. The CDR3 DNA follows: TGTGCCAGCAGTGAAAGAGGCGGGAGGTACGAGCAGTACTTC.

J is TRBJ1-4 and V is TRBV7-9; D is unclear. Germline assignment: CDR1 SEHNR and CDR2 FQNEAQ (reference sequence). Trimming took 4 bases from V and 0 from J, leaving 12 bases between them. The CDR3 is 16 amino acids. CDR3 loop: CASSSPTRATNEKLFF. For the CDR3, the DNA is TGTGCCAGCAGCTCCCCCACGAGGGCAACTAATGAAAAACTGTTTTTT.

The chain uses TRBV2 and TRBJ2-5, with 9 nucleotides matching TRBD2. The CDR3 runs 13 residues. The germline gives CDR1 SNHLY, CDR2 FYNNEI. The V gene end was trimmed by 11 bases and the J gene end by 5 bases; junction bases not matched to a gene: 9. CDR3 in DNA: TGTGCCGCGGCGACCCTAGCGGGGGAGACCCAGTACTTC. Its protein product is CAAATLAGETQYF.

The CDR3 DNA follows: TGCGCCAGCAGTTATGCCACGACAGAAGAGACCCAGTACTTC. This gives the protein CASSYATTEETQYF. The genes are TRBV5-1 and TRBJ2-5, with TRBD1 as a possible D gene (5 bases). Germline V CDR1 and CDR2: SGHRS, YFSETQ. This CDR3 has 14 amino acids. Trimming pared 5 bases from V and 3 bases from J, leaving 14 bases between. The full variable domain, its missing parts supplied by reference TRBV5-1 and TRBJ2-5, is KAGVTQTPRYLIKTRGQQVTLSCSPISGHRSVSWYQQTPGQGLQFLFEYFSETQRNKGNFPGRFSGRQFSNSRSEMNVSTLELGDSALYLCASSYATTEETQYFGPGTRLLVL.

The chain links TRBV5-1 to TRBJ2-7; no definite D call. V shed 6 bases and J shed 3 bases, with 16 bases lying between them. CDR1 and CDR2 (germline): SGHRS, YFSETQ. The CDR3 runs to 14 residues. The CDR3 DNA reads TGCGCCAGCACCCCGACAAACTCCTACTACGAGCAGTACTTC. Translating it yields CASTPTNSYYEQYF.

V and J are TRBV28 and TRBJ2-5, with 9 bases aligning to TRBD1. The germline CDR1 and CDR2 sequences are MDHEN and SYDVKM. The CDR3 is made up of 14 amino acids. Trimming cost V 6 bases and J 4 bases; bases outside gene matches: 6. CDR3 DNA sequence: TGTGCCAGCAGGGAACAGGGGGCAGGAGAGACCCAGTACTTC. This codes for CASREQGAGETQYF.

This rearrangement joins TRBV29-1 to TRBJ2-7, with 12 bases that match TRBD1. V dropped 6 bases and J dropped 6; count of bases not matched to a gene: 6. The CDR3 has 13 residues. Per the germline V gene, CDR1 is SQVTM and CDR2 is ANQGSEA. The CDR3, as DNA: TGCAGCGTGGAGGGACAGGGGGCTACCGAGCAGTACTTC. Amino acids: CSVEGQGATEQYF.

This sequence joins TRBV29-1 and TRBJ2-1; 13 bases are a match to TRBD2. The V and J ends lost 5 bases and 14 bases, in that order; junction bases with no gene match: 15. The CDR3 covers 15 residues. Germline assignment: CDR1 SQVTM and CDR2 ANQGSEA. CDR3 amino acids: CSVLRTSGSHPPEFF. As DNA, the CDR3 is TGCAGCGTTCTTAGGACTAGCGGGAGCCACCCGCCTGAGTTCTTC.

The chain couples TRBV2 to TRBJ2-3; TRBD2 matches 14 bases. The V segment lost 6 bases and the J segment 3 bases; nucleotides outside the gene matches: 5. The germline V gene encodes CDR1 SNHLY and CDR2 FYNNEI. CDR3 size: 16 residues. This chain's CDR3 is CASSMTSGRETDTQYF. The CDR3 coding sequence is TGTGCCAGCAGCATGACTAGCGGGAGGGAGACAGATACGCAGTATTTT.

The rearrangement links TRBV5-1 to TRBJ1-1; 8 bases agree with TRBD1. Germline V gene data show CDR1 as SGHRS and CDR2 as YFSETQ. With 3 bases clipped from V and 3 bases from J, the junction kept 4 bases outside the gene matches. The CDR3 length is 14 residues. The CDR3, as DNA: TGCGCCAGCAGCTATACAGGGGGGGACACTGAAGCTTTCTTT. This gives the protein CASSYTGGDTEAFF.